These 17 T cell receptor beta chains were all obtained from the same sample, sequenced in a study of blood T cells in healthy people across ages. Then a second PCR, running roughly 7 to 11 cycles, was carried out with a sample-barcoded 5' primer and a J-beta primer mix. TCRdb re-derived calls from the 5' RACE reads in MiXCR, one entry per CDR3 protein. Among 700,000 to 850,000 distinct CDR3 sequences listed, roughly 40% were seen once. What was sequenced was blood. The origin of the receptors is a young man in good health.

At least ten counts were recorded for this clonotype. This chain uses TRBV11-3 with TRBJ2-7; D is perhaps TRBD1 or TRBD2 (6 bases each). The germline V gene has CDR1 SGHNT and CDR2 YENEEA. This CDR3 is built from 15 residues. V was cut by 1 base and J by 3 bases, with 13 bases left in between. The CDR3 spells CASSLARGLGYEQYF. CDR3 in DNA: TGTGCCAGCAGCTTAGCCAGGGGACTCGGCTACGAGCAGTACTTC.

Ten or more counts support this clonotype. CDR3 in DNA: TGTGCCAGCAGCGCCCGACAGGTGTTCAACTATGGCTACACCTTC. It encodes CASSARQVFNYGYTF. The chain links TRBV9 to TRBJ1-2; a possible D gene is TRBD1 (6 bases). The germline V and J ends were trimmed by 3 bases and 2 bases, with 14 bases remaining between them. The CDR3 totals 15 residues. Germline assignment: CDR1 SGDLS and CDR2 YYNGEE.

This clonotype was recorded only once. Possible read error: a much larger clone is one base away. The J gene is TRBJ1-6, the V gene TRBV15, with D unresolved. The CDR3 is 16 amino acids. Germline V gives CDR1 LNHNV, CDR2 YYDKDF (reference sequence). As DNA, the CDR3 is TGTGCCTCCAGCAGAGATCAAGGGATTGGTAATTCACCCCTCCACTTT. Translation gives CASSRDQGIGNSPLHF.

The chain joins TRBV4-1 to TRBJ1-5, with D tentatively TRBD1 (6 bases). Looked up from germline, CDR1 is MGHRA and CDR2 is YSYEKL. The CDR3 has 16 amino acids. V lost 0 bases to trimming and J lost 7 bases, with 16 bases between them. The CDR3 spells CASSQETGAGAQPQHF. CDR3 in DNA: TGCGCCAGCAGCCAAGAGACAGGAGCGGGAGCCCAGCCCCAGCATTTT.

Remarks on this clonotype: Given a much more abundant clone one base away, this may be a read error. The CDR3 here is CASSPGLAAPEETQFF. In DNA, the CDR3 is TGTGCCAGCAGTCCGGGACTAGCGGCTCCAGAAGAGACCCAGTTCTTC. The V and J genes are TRBV12-3 or TRBV12-4 and TRBJ2-1, with TRBD2 identical over 11 bases. V was clipped by 5 bases and J by 13 bases; unmatched bases: 16. This CDR3 has 16 residues.

The chain joins TRBV5-4 to TRBJ1-2, with 7 bases matching TRBD1. This CDR3 contains 14 residues. V lost 6 bases to trimming and J lost 4 bases; unmatched junction nucleotides: 9. Per the germline V gene, CDR1 is SGHNT and CDR2 is YYREEE (reference sequence). The CDR3 reads CASTSQGPTYGYTF. The DNA for the CDR3 is TGTGCCAGCACCTCACAGGGGCCGACCTATGGCTACACCTTC.

V usage is TRBV27 and J usage is TRBJ2-1; TRBD1 might be the D (6 bases). This CDR3 is 13 amino acids long. V shed 6 bases and J shed 10 bases, with 16 bases lying between them. Per the germline V gene, CDR1 is MNHEY and CDR2 is SMNVEV (reference sequence). The DNA of the CDR3 is TGTGCCAGCAGCTTAGGGGGATCCTACGAGCAGTTCTTC. Translated, it gives CASSLGGSYEQFF.

This clonotype was detected only a few times. V is TRBV18 and J is TRBJ1-1, with TRBD1 identical over 8 bases. The CDR3 has 13 amino acids. Trimming took 4 bases from V and 5 from J; bases not matched to a gene: 3. Germline lookup yields CDR1 KGHSH and CDR2 LQKENI. In DNA, the CDR3 is TGTGCCAGCTCACGGACAGGGAGGACTGAAGCTTTCTTT. It yields the protein CASSRTGRTEAFF.

The table lists this clonotype with many counts. The rearrangement links TRBV6-5 to TRBJ2-4; D may be TRBD2 (6 bases). The CDR3 length is 16 residues. Germline V gene lookup returns CDR1 MNHEY and CDR2 SVGAGI. V shed 2 bases and J shed 1 base, with 12 bases lying between them. CDR3 nucleotide sequence: TGTGCCAGCAGTTACGGGGGAGGTGTGGCCAAAAACATTCAGTACTTC. This codes for CASSYGGGVAKNIQYF.

This clonotype has a handful of counts. The chain combines TRBV6-6 with TRBJ2-1; 13 bases are shared with TRBD2. CDR3 size: 13 residues. V was pared by 6 bases and J by 13 bases, with 6 bases of the junction left unmatched. The germline V gene has CDR1 MNHNY and CDR2 SVGAGI (reference sequence). The CDR3 sequence: CASRRGLAGFQFF. For the CDR3, the DNA is TGTGCCAGCAGACGGGGACTAGCGGGGTTTCAGTTCTTC.

The table lists this clonotype with a few counts. J is TRBJ2-2 and V is TRBV29-1, with 7 nucleotides matching TRBD1. Germline V gene data show CDR1 as SQVTM and CDR2 as ANQGSEA. This CDR3 has 13 amino acids. V shed 6 bases, J shed 4 bases, and the junction held 5 bases outside the gene matches. The chain's CDR3 is CSVGQRLTGELFF. The CDR3, as DNA: TGCAGCGTGGGACAGCGCCTCACCGGGGAGCTGTTTTTT.

The chain joins TRBV28 to TRBJ1-2, with 7 bases fitting TRBD1. J was trimmed by 10 bases and V by 5 bases; bases with no gene match: 16. The CDR3 extends over 15 amino acids. Germline loops: CDR1 MDHEN, CDR2 SYDVKM. Here the CDR3 reads CASSPLRDSRWVYTF. The CDR3 DNA is TGTGCCAGCAGTCCCCTGAGGGACAGCCGCTGGGTCTACACCTTC.

This chain connects TRBV29-1 to TRBJ1-2; 9 nucleotides align to TRBD1. V shed 5 bases, J shed 8 bases, and the junction held 12 bases outside the gene matches. Germline CDR1 reads SQVTM; CDR2 reads ANQGSEA. The CDR3 is made up of 14 amino acids. The CDR3 region is CSVPGGQGVRGYTF. The DNA for the CDR3 is TGCAGCGTTCCCGGGGGACAGGGAGTCCGGGGCTACACCTTC.

The J gene is TRBJ2-3, the V gene TRBV7-2; D uncertain. Germline V gene data show CDR1 as SGHTA and CDR2 as FQGNSA. V lost 5 bases and J lost 5, with 11 bases in between. CDR3 length: 13 amino acids. Written as DNA, the CDR3 is TGTGCCAGCAGCGTAGGGTACGAAGATACGCAGTATTTT. Protein sequence: CASSVGYEDTQYF.

This clonotype came up a few times. The V gene is TRBV9, the J gene TRBJ2-5, with TRBD1 matching 8 bases. With 4 bases clipped from V and 4 bases from J, the junction kept 9 bases outside the gene matches. Germline V lookup: CDR1 SGDLS, CDR2 YYNGEE. The CDR3 loop spans 15 amino acids. The CDR3, as DNA: TGTGCCAGCAGCTCCCCCGGGACAGGTACAGAGACCCAGTACTTC. Its protein product is CASSSPGTGTETQYF.

The chain combines TRBV25-1 with TRBJ1-1; D call uncertain. The CDR3 sequence is 13 residues long. V shed 6 bases and J shed 0 bases, with 8 bases lying between them. The germline V gene has CDR1 MGHDK and CDR2 SYGVNS. The CDR3 DNA reads TGTGCCAGCAGAGACACCATGAACACTGAAGCTTTCTTT. It codes for CASRDTMNTEAFF.

CDR3 DNA: TGTGCCATCGGTGCGGGGGGGCCAGCAGATACGCAGTATTTT. This sequence encodes CAIGAGGPADTQYF. The chain has TRBV10-3 and TRBJ2-3; 9 bases are a match to TRBD2. Looked up from germline, CDR1 is ENHRY and CDR2 is SYGVKD. The CDR3 runs to 14 residues. V gave up 8 bases and J gave up 4 bases; unmatched junction bases: 7.